This is a list of T cell receptor beta chains from one sample in a study of cytomegalovirus exposure and HLA in healthy donors. Profiling relied on immunoSEQ multiplex PCR, and the TCRdb table lists in-frame clones only, not all of them. The sample lists about 220,000 clones; around 80% were seen once. The sequenced material came from PBMCs. These receptors all come from a boy between 2 and 15 years old in good health and CMV-seronegative. The CDR3 runs from the conserved cysteine through the conserved F or W. D genes are given only for firm matches. Clone sizes are given selectively: once, few, many, or a class where the clone is expanded.

D	V	size	J	CDR3	DNA
.	TRBV9	.	TRBJ2-1	CASSDGPDGKAYNEQFF	TGTGCCAGCAGCGATGGGCCAGACGGTAAAGCCTACAATGAGCAGTTCTTC
.	TRBV25-1	.	TRBJ1-3	CASSEPLGTGRLGNTIYF	TGTGCCAGCAGTGAACCCCTTGGTACAGGGCGGCTTGGAAACACCATATATTTT
TRBD2	TRBV13	.	TRBJ2-7	CASSGGTTYEQYF	TGTGCCAGCAGCGGGGGGACTACCTACGAGCAGTACTTC
TRBD1	TRBV27	.	TRBJ1-5	CASSLGTGQSYQPQHF	TGTGCCAGCAGTCTCGGGACAGGGCAATCTTATCAGCCCCAGCATTTT
TRBD2	TRBV7-9	.	TRBJ2-1	CASSPTSGGPSSYNEQFF	TGTGCCAGCAGCCCGACTAGCGGGGGGCCGAGCTCCTACAATGAGCAGTTCTTC
TRBD2	TRBV4-1	.	TRBJ2-1	CASSQSGGGDEQFF	TGCGCCAGCAGCCAATCCGGGGGGGGTGATGAGCAGTTCTTC
TRBD1	TRBV11-3	.	TRBJ2-5	CASRGTEETQYF	TGTGCCAGCAGGGGGACAGAAGAGACCCAGTACTTC
TRBD1	TRBV4-2	.	TRBJ1-2	CASSQEHRGPLNYGYTF	TGTGCCAGCAGCCAAGAACACAGGGGCCCTCTGAACTATGGCTACACCTTC
TRBD2	TRBV19	.	TRBJ2-2	CASSISGGGAVGELFF	TGTGCCAGTAGTATCTCTGGCGGGGGGGCCGTCGGGGAGCTGTTTTTT
.	TRBV27	.	TRBJ2-7	CASSFWQGPYEQYF	TGTGCCAGCAGTTTTTGGCAGGGCCCCTACGAGCAGTACTTC
.	TRBV21-1	.	TRBJ1-2	CASSQMTGGDYGYTF	TGTGCCAGCAGCCAAATGACAGGGGGGGACTATGGCTACACCTTC
.	TRBV20-1	.	TRBJ2-7	CSAPSQGEQYF	TGCAGTGCCCCCTCTCAGGGCGAGCAGTACTTC
.	TRBV4-2	.	TRBJ1-1	CASSQGEGAGTEAFF	TGTGCCAGCAGCCAAGGAGAAGGGGCAGGGACTGAAGCTTTCTTT
TRBD2	TRBV5-1	.	TRBJ2-5	CASSLELAGTETQYF	TGCGCCAGCAGCTTGGAGCTAGCGGGAACAGAGACCCAGTACTTC
TRBD1	TRBV18	.	TRBJ1-4	CASSPTLGQGYEKLFF	TGTGCCAGCTCACCAACCCTGGGACAGGGGTACGAAAAACTGTTTTTT
.	TRBV19	.	TRBJ1-1	CASSIGRGDTEAFF	TGTGCCAGTAGTATTGGCAGGGGTGACACTGAAGCTTTCTTT
.	TRBV6-1	.	TRBJ1-2	CASTPGGPNYGYTF	TGTGCCAGCACCCCGGGAGGACCTAACTATGGCTACACCTTC
TRBD2	TRBV5-6	.	TRBJ2-1	CASSLTSGGYEQFF	TGTGCCAGCAGCTTGACTAGCGGGGGGTATGAGCAGTTCTTC
.	TRBV29-1	.	TRBJ1-1	CSVGGRMNTEAFF	TGCAGCGTGGGCGGGAGAATGAACACTGAAGCTTTCTTT
.	TRBV11-3	.	TRBJ2-1	CASSPSHQGNNEQFF	TGTGCCAGCAGCCCGAGCCATCAGGGTAACAATGAGCAGTTCTTC
.	TRBV4-1	.	TRBJ2-2	CASSQEHGSNTGELFF	TGCGCCAGCAGCCAAGAACACGGGTCGAACACCGGGGAGCTGTTTTTT
.	TRBV5-1	.	TRBJ2-5	CASSLSFETQYF	TGCGCCAGCAGCTTGTCGTTTGAGACCCAGTACTTC
.	TRBV12-2	.	TRBJ2-1	CASRSPPVRDWRINEQFF	TGTGCAAGTCGCTCCCCCCCCGTGAGAGACTGGAGAATAAATGAGCAGTTCTTC
.	TRBV27	.	TRBJ1-1	CASSLTGMNTEAFF	TGTGCCAGCAGTTTAACAGGTATGAACACTGAAGCTTTCTTT
.	TRBV6-5	.	TRBJ1-1	CASSYGKGHRNTEAFF	TGTGCCAGCAGTTACGGAAAGGGGCACCGCAACACTGAAGCTTTCTTT
.	TRBV18	.	TRBJ2-5	CASSRTPRGETQYF	TGTGCCAGCTCGCGGACTCCCCGGGGAGAGACCCAGTACTTC
.	TRBV4-1	.	TRBJ2-7	CASSQERARNYEQYF	TGCGCCAGCAGCCAAGAACGTGCCAGGAATTACGAGCAGTACTTC
TRBD1	TRBV7-8	.	TRBJ1-1	CASSLDTGASEAFF	TGTGCCAGCAGCTTGGATACAGGGGCCAGTGAAGCTTTCTTT
TRBD1	TRBV6-5	.	TRBJ2-1	CASRATGGLVTEQFF	TGTGCCAGCAGGGCAACAGGGGGACTCGTCACTGAGCAGTTCTTC
TRBD1	TRBV5-1	.	TRBJ1-1	CASSLIQGATEAFF	TGCGCCAGCAGCTTAATACAGGGGGCTACTGAAGCTTTCTTT
TRBD2	TRBV19	.	TRBJ2-2	CASSIGTSTGELFF	TGTGCCAGTAGTATAGGGACTAGCACCGGGGAGCTGTTTTTT
TRBD1	TRBV4-1	few	TRBJ1-5	CASSHAQGMEPQHF	TGCGCCAGCAGCCACGCACAGGGGATGGAGCCCCAGCATTTT
.	TRBV29-1	.	TRBJ1-1	CSVPTQNTEAFF	TGCAGCGTACCGACTCAAAACACTGAAGCTTTCTTT
.	TRBV29-1	.	TRBJ1-2	CSVAQGCGYTF	TGCAGCGTTGCACAGGGATGTGGCTACACCTTC
TRBD1	TRBV7-8	once	TRBJ1-4	CASSLSEQGNPNEKLFF	TGTGCCAGCAGCTTATCGGAACAGGGGAACCCTAATGAAAAACTGTTTTTT
TRBD1	TRBV6-1	.	TRBJ1-3	CASSEGTGRNTIYF	TGTGCCAGCAGTGAAGGGACAGGTCGGAACACCATATATTTT
.	TRBV7-3	.	TRBJ1-2	CASSYRLRGPDGYTF	TGTGCCAGCAGCTACAGGCTCAGGGGACCCGATGGCTACACCTTC
.	TRBV30	.	TRBJ1-4	CAWNWGGIEKLFF	TGTGCCTGGAATTGGGGCGGGATTGAAAAACTGTTTTTT
.	TRBV30	.	TRBJ2-1	CAWSPSRGLFF	TGTGCCTGGAGTCCCTCTCGTGGACTGTTCTTC
TRBD2	TRBV29-1	.	TRBJ2-3	CSVEPWGLAGETDTQYF	TGCAGCGTTGAACCCTGGGGACTAGCGGGAGAAACAGATACGCAGTATTTT
TRBD1	TRBV19	.	TRBJ2-7	CASSSGQTPSYEQYF	TGTGCCAGTAGTTCGGGACAGACCCCTTCCTACGAGCAGTACTTC
.	TRBV6-5	few	TRBJ1-4	CASSDGQRNEKLFF	TGTGCCAGCAGCGATGGACAGCGCAATGAAAAACTGTTTTTT
.	TRBV5-8	few	TRBJ1-1	CASSREGGLNTEAFF	TGTGCCAGCAGCCGTGAAGGGGGACTGAACACTGAAGCTTTCTTT
TRBD2	TRBV6-1	.	TRBJ2-7	CASSVHAGGSSYEQYF	TGTGCCAGCAGTGTCCACGCGGGGGGCAGCTCCTACGAGCAGTACTTC
TRBD2	TRBV19	once	TRBJ2-7	CASSPWSSGGSYEQYF	TGTGCCAGTAGTCCCTGGAGTAGCGGGGGATCCTACGAGCAGTACTTC
.	TRBV30	once	TRBJ1-2	CAWKQGIANYGYTF	TGTGCCTGGAAACAGGGCATAGCTAACTATGGCTACACCTTC
.	TRBV11-3	.	TRBJ2-2	CASSFTQAYTGELFF	TGTGCCAGCAGCTTCACCCAGGCCTACACCGGGGAGCTGTTTTTT
TRBD2	TRBV12-5	.	TRBJ2-2	CASGLVQVAGGPGTGELFF	TGTGCTAGTGGTTTGGTACAGGTAGCGGGGGGGCCGGGCACCGGGGAGCTGTTTTTT
TRBD1	TRBV2	.	TRBJ2-3	CASSEYRGSTDTQYF	TGTGCCAGCAGTGAATACAGGGGCTCCACAGATACGCAGTATTTT
TRBD1	TRBV6-1	.	TRBJ1-2	CASSGRDRLKDYGYTF	TGTGCCAGCAGTGGCCGGGACAGACTTAAGGACTATGGCTACACCTTC
TRBD1	TRBV7-3	.	TRBJ2-2	CASSPGQGKLAGELFF	TGTGCCAGCAGCCCCGGACAGGGGAAATTGGCCGGGGAGCTGTTTTTT
.	TRBV4-1	.	TRBJ2-7	CASSLVAGTYEQYF	TGCGCCAGCAGCCTCGTGGCGGGGACCTACGAGCAGTACTTC
.	TRBV7-8	.	TRBJ1-2	CASSSNYGYTF	TGTGCCAGCAGCTCAAACTATGGCTACACCTTC
TRBD2	TRBV19	once	TRBJ2-1	CARLIGSLPGLAGGLPYNEQFF	TGTGCCAGACTCATAGGGTCACTTCCGGGACTAGCGGGAGGTTTACCCTACAATGAGCAGTTCTTC
TRBD1	TRBV19	.	TRBJ1-4	CASNNRGGDEKLFF	TGTGCCAGTAATAACAGGGGCGGTGATGAAAAACTGTTTTTT